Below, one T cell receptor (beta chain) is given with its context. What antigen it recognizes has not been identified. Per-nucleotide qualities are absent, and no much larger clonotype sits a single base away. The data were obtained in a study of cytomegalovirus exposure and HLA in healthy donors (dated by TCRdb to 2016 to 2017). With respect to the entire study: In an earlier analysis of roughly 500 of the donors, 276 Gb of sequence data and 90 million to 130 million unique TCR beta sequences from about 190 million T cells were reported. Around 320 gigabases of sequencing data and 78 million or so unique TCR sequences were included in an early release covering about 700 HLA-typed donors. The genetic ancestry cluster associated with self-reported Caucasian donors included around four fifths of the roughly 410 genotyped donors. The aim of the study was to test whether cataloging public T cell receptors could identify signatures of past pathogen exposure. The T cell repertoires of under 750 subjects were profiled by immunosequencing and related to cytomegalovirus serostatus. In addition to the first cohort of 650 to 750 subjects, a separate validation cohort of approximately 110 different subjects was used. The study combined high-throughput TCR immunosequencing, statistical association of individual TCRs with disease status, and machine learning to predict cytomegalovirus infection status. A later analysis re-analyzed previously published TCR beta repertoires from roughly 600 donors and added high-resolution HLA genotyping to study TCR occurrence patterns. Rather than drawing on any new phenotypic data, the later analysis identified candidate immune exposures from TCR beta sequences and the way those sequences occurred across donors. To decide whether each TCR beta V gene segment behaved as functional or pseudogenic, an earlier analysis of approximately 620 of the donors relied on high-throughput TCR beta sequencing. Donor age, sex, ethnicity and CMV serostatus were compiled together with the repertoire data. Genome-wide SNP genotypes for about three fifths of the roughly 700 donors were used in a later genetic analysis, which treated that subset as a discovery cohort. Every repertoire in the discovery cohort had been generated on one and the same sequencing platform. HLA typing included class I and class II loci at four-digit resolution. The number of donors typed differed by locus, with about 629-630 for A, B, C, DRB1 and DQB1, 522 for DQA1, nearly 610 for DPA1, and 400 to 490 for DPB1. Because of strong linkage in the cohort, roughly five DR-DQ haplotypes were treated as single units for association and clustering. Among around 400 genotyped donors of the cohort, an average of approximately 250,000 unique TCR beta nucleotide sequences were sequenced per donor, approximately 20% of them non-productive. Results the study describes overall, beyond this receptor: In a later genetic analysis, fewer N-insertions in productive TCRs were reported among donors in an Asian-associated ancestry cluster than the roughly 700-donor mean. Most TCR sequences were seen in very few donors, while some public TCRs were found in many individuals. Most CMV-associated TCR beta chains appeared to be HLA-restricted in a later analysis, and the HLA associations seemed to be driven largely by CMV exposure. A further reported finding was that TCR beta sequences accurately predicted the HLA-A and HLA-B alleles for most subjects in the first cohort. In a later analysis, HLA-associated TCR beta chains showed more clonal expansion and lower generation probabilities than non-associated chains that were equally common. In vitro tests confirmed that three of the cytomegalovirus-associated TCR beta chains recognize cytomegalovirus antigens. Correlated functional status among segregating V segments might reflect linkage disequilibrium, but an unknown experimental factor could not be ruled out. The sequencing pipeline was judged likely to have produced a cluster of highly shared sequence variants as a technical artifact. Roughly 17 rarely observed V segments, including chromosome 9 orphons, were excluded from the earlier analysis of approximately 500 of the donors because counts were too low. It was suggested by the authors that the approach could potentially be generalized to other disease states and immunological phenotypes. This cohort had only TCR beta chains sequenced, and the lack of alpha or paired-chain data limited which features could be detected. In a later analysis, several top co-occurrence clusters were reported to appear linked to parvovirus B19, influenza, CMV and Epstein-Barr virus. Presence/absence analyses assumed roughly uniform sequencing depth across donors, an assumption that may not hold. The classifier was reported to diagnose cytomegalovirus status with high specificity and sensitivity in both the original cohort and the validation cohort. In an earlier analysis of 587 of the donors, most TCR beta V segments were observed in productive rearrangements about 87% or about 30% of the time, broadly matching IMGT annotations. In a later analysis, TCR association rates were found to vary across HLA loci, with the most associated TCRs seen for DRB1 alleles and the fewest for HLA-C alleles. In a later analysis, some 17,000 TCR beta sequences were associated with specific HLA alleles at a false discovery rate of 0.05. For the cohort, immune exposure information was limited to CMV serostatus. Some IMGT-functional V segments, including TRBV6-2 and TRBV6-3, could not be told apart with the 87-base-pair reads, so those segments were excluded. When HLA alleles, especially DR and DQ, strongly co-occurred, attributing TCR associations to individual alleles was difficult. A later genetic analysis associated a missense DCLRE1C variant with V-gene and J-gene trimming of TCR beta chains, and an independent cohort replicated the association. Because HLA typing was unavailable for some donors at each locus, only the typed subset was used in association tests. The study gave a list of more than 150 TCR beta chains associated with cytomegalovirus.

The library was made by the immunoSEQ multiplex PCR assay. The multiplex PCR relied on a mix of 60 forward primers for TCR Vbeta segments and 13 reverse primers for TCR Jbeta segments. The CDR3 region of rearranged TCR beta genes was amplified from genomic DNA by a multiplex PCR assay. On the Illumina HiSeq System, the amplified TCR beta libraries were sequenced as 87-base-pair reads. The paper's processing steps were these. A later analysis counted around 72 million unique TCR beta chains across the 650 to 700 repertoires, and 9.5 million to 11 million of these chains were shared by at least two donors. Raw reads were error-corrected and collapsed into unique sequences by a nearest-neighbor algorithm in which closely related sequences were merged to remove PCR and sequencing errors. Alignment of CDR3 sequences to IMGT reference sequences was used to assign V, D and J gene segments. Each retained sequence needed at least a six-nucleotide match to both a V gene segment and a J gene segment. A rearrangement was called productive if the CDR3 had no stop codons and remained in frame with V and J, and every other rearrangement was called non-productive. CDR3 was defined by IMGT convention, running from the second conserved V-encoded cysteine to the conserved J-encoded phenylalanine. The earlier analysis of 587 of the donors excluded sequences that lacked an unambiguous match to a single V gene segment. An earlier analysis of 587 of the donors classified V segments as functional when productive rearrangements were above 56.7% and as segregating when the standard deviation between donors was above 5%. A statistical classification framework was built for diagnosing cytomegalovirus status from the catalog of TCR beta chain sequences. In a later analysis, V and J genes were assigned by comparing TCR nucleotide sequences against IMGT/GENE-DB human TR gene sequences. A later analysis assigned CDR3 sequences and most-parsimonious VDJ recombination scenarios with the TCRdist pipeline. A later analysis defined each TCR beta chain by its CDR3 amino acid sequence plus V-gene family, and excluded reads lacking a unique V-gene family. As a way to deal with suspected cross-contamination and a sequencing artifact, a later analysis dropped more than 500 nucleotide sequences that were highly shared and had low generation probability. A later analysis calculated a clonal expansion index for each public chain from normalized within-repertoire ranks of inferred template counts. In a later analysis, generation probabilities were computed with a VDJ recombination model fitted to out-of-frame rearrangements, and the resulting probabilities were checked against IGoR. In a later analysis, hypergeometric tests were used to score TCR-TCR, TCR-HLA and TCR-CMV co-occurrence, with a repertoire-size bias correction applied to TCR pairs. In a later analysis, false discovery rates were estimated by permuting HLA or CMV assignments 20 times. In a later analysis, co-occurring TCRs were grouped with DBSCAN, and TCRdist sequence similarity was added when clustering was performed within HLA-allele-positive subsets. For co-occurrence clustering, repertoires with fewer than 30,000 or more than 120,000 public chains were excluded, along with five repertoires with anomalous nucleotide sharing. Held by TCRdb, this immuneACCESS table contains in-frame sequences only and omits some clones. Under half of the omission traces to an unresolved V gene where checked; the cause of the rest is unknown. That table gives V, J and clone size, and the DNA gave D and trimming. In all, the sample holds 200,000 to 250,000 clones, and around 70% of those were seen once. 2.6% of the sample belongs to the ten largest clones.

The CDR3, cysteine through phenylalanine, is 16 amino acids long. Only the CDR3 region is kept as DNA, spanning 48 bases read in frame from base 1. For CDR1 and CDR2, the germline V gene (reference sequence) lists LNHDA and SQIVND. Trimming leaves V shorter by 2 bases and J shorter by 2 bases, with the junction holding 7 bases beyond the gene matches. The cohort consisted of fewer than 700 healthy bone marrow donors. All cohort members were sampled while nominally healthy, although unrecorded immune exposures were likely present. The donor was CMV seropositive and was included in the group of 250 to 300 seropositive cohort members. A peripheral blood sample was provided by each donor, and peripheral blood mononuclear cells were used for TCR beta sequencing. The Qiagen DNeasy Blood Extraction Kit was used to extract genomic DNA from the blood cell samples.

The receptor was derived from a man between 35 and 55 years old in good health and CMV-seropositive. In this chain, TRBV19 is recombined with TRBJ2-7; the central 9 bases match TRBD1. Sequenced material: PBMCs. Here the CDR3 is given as CASSIRGQGLTYEQYF. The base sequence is TGTGCCAGTAGTATAAGGGGACAGGGACTAACCTACGAGCAGTACTTC.